This T cell receptor beta chain was sequenced for a study of beta chain features in type 1 diabetes. CDR1 and CDR2 from the germline V gene are SGHTA and FQGNSA. The J segment lost 4 bases and the V segment lost 3 bases, leaving 8 bases of the junction unmatched. This CDR3 comprises 15 residues. Markers CD45RO/CCR7/CD25/CD127/CD95/CD27 served to sort CD4+ naive, central memory, regulatory and stem cell-like memory cells. Study-wide points: Equally in patients and controls, shorter templates might have been favored by PCR. All four CD4+ subsets from Type 1 diabetes patients carried moderately but significantly shorter TCRB CDR3s.

The authors reverse transcribed all of the isolated RNA, so sequencing captured expressed TCRB transcripts. The assay was immunoSEQ multiplex PCR, and TCRdb's table has in-frame clones only and misses some. This table holds 250,000 to 350,000 clones, approximately 15% found once. This clone came up a few times. Its target is unknown. This TCR was sampled from a man aged 18-30 years with type 1 diabetes. Sequencing was performed on naive CD4+ T cells from blood. This sequence joins TRBV7-2 and TRBJ2-7; 8 bases are shared with TRBD2. CDR3 DNA sequence: TGTGCCAGCAGCTTCCGCGGGGGACTAGGGTACGAGCAGTACTTC. This sequence encodes CASSFRGGLGYEQYF.